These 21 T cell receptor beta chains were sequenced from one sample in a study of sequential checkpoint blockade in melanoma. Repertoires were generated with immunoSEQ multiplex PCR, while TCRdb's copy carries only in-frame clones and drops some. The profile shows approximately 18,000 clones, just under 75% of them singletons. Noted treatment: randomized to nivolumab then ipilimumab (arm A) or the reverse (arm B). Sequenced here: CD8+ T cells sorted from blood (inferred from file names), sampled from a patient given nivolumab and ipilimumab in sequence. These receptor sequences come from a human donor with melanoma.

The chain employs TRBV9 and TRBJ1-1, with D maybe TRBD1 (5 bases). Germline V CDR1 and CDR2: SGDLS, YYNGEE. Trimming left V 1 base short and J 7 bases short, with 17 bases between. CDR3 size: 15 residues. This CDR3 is CASSVHLGGGGEAFF. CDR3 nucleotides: TGTGCCAGCAGCGTACATCTGGGCGGGGGAGGTGAAGCTTTCTTT.

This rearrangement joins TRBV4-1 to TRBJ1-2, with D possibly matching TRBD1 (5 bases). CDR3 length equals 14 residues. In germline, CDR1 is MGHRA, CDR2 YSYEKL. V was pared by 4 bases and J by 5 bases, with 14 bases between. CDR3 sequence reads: CASSPSWGLYGYTF. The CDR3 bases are TGCGCCAGCAGCCCCAGTTGGGGCCTTTATGGCTACACCTTC.

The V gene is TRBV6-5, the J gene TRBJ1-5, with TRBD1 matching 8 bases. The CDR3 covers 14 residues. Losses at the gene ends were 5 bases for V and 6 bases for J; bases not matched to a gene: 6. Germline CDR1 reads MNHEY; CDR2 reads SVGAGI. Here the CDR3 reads CASSKLTGVQPQHF. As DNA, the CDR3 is TGTGCCAGCAGTAAGTTGACAGGGGTTCAGCCCCAGCATTTT.

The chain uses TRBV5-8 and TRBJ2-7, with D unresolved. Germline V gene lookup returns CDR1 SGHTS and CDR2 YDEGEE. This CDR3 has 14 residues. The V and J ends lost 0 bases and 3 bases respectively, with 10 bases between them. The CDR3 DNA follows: TGTGCCAGCAGCTTGGCCGGCGGTTACTACGAGCAGTACTTC. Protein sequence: CASSLAGGYYEQYF.

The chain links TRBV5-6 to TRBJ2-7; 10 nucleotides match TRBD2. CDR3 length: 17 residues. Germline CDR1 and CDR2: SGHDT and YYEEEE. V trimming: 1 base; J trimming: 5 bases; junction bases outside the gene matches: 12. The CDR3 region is CASSLLAGLAVWDEQYF. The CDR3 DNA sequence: TGTGCCAGCAGCTTGTTAGCCGGACTAGCGGTGTGGGACGAGCAGTACTTC.

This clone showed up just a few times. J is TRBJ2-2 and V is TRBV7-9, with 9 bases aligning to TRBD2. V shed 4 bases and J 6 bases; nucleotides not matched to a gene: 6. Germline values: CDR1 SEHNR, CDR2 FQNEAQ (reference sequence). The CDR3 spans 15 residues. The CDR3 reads CASSSGTSFSGELFF. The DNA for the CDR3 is TGTGCCAGCAGCTCCGGGACTAGCTTTTCCGGGGAGCTGTTTTTT.

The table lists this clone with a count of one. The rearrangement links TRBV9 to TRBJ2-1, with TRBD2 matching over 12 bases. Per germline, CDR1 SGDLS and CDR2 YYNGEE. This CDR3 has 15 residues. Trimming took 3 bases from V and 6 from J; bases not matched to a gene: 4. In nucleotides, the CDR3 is TGTGCCAGCAGCGCCGGACTAGCGGGATCCAATGAGCAGTTCTTC. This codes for CASSAGLAGSNEQFF.

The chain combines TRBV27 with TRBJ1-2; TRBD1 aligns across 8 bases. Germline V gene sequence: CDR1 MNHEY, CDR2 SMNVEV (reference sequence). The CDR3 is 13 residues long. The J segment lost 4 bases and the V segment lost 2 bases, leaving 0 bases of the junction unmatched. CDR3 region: CASSLGQGYGYTF. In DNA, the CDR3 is TGTGCCAGCAGTTTAGGACAGGGCTATGGCTACACCTTC.

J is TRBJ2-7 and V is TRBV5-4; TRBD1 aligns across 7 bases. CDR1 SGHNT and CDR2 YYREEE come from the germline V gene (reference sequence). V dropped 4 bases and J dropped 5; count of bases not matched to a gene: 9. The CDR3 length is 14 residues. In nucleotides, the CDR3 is TGTGCCAGCAGCCCGTGGACAGGTAAAGACGAGCAGTACTTC. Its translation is CASSPWTGKDEQYF.

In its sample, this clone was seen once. In nucleotides, the CDR3 is TGTGCCAGCAGCCCCCCGGAGCGAGCCTACGAGCAGTACTTC. It is translated as CASSPPERAYEQYF. The J gene is TRBJ2-7, the V gene TRBV9; D gene ambiguous. CDR1 is SGDLS and CDR2 is YYNGEE in the germline V gene. CDR3 size: 14 residues. Trimming left V 4 bases short and J 2 bases short, with 13 bases between.

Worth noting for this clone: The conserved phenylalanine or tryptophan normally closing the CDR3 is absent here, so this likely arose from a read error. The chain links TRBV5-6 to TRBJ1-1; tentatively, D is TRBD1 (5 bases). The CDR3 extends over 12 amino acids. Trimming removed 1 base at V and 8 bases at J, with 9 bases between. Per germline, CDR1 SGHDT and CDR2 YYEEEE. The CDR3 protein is CASSLRGTEAFS. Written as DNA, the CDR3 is TGTGCCAGCAGCTTGAGGGGCACCGAAGCTTTCTCT.

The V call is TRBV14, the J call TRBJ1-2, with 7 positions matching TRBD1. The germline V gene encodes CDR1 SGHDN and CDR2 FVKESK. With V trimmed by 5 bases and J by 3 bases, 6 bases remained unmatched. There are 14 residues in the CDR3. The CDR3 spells CASSLQGIYYGYTF. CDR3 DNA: TGTGCCAGCAGCTTACAGGGGATCTACTATGGCTACACCTTC.

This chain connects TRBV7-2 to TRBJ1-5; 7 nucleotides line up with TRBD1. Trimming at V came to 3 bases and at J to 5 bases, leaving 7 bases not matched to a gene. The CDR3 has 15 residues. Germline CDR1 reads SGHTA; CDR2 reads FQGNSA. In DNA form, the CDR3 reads TGTGCCAGCAGCTTGGACGACAGGGACCATCAGCCCCAGCATTTT. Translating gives CASSLDDRDHQPQHF.

The CDR3 region is CATSRGGQDSETQYF. CDR3 nucleotide sequence: TGTGCCACCAGCAGAGGAGGTCAGGACTCGGAGACCCAGTACTTC. The rearrangement joins TRBV15 to TRBJ2-5; possible D gene TRBD2, 5 bases. The CDR3 consists of 15 residues. Germline CDR1 and CDR2: LNHNV and YYDKDF (reference sequence). The V end lost 1 base, the J end lost 5 bases, and 14 bases lay between the germline ends. The full variable domain, rest sourced from reference TRBV15 and TRBJ2-5, is DAMVIQNPRYQVTQFGKPVTLSCSQTLNHNVMYWYQQKSSQAPKLLFHYYDKDFNNEADTPDNFQSRRPNTSFCFLDIRSPGLGDTAMYLCATSRGGQDSETQYFGPGTRLLVL.

The CDR3 is CSSLSEFGYTF. The CDR3 nucleotides read TGCAGCTCCCTGAGTGAGTTCGGCTACACCTTC. This sequence joins TRBV29-1 and TRBJ1-2; D is unresolved. Between the trimmed V and J ends, which lost 8 bases and 8 bases, there was a span of 15 bases. The CDR3 is 11 residues long. The germline V gene encodes CDR1 SQVTM and CDR2 ANQGSEA. The entire variable domain, with the rest obtained from reference TRBV29-1 and TRBJ1-2, is as follows: SAVISQKPSRDICQRGTSLTIQCQVDSQVTMMFWYRQQPGQSLTLIATANQGSEATYESGFVIDKFPISRPNLTFSTLTVSNMSPEDSSIYLCSSLSEFGYTFGSGTRLTVV.

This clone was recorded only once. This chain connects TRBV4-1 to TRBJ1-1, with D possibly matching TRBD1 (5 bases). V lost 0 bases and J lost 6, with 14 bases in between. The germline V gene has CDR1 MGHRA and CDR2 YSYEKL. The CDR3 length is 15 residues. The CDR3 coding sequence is TGCGCCAGCAGCCAAGATCAGGGTCTGCTGGCTGAAGCTTTCTTT. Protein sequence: CASSQDQGLLAEAFF.

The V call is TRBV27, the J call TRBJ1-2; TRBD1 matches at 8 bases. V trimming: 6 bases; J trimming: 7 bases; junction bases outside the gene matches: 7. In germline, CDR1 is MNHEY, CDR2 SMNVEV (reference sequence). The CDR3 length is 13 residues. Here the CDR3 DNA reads TGTGCCAGCAGCCCAGGGGGCGCACGTGGCTACACCTTC. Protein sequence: CASSPGGARGYTF.

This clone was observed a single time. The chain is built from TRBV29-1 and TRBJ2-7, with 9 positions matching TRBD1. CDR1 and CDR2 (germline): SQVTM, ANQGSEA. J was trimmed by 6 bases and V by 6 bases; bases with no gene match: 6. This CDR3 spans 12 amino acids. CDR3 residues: CSVWTGEGEQYF. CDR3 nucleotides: TGCAGCGTATGGACAGGGGAGGGCGAGCAGTACTTC.

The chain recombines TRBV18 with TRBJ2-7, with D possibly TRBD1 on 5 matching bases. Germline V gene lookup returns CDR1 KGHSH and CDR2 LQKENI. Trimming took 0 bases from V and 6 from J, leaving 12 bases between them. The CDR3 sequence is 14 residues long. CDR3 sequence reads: CASSPPGAHAEQYF. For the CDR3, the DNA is TGTGCCAGCTCACCACCAGGGGCTCACGCCGAGCAGTACTTC.

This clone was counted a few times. CDR3 coding DNA: TGTGCCAGCAGGCCGCTTAGTCGTGTATTCGACGAGCAGTACTTC. Translating gives CASRPLSRVFDEQYF. This rearrangement joins TRBV7-9 to TRBJ2-7; D is unresolved. Germline-derived CDR1 and CDR2 are SEHNR and FQNEAQ (reference sequence). Trimming removed 6 bases at V and 5 bases at J, with 20 bases between. This CDR3 region has 15 residues.

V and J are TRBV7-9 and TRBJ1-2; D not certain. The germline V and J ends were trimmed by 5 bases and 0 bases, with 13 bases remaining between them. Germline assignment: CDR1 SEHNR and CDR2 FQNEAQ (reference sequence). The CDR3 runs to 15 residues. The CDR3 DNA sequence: TGTGCCAGCAGCCCGCGTGGGCACTCTAACTATGGCTACACCTTC. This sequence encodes CASSPRGHSNYGYTF.